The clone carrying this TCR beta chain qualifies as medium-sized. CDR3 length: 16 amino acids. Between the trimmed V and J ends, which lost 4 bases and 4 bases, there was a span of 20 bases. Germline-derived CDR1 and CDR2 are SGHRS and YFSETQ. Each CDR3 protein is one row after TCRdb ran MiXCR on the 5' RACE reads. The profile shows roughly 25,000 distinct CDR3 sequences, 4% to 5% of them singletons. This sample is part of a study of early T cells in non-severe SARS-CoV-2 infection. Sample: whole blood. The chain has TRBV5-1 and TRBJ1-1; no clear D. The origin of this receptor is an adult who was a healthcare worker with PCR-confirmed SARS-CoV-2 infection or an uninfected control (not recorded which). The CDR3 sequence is CASSHYVEAWITEAFF. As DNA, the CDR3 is TGCGCCAGCAGCCACTACGTTGAAGCGTGGATCACTGAAGCTTTCTTT.